The 21 T cell receptor beta chains below all came from one sample that was sequenced in a study of CD8+ T cells in alopecia areata. Treatment denoted: oral pan-JAK inhibitor, 5-10 mg twice daily. cDNA serving as the sequencing template came from extracted, reverse transcribed RNA. The method was immunoSEQ multiplex PCR; TCRdb's version includes in-frame clones alone and lacks a portion of them. This repertoire shows roughly 120,000 clones, roughly three fifths found once; its top ten account for 10% to 15%. The sample here was CD8+ T cells sorted from blood, taken at week 24, from a patient treated with tofacitinib. The receptors here all came from a human donor with alopecia areata.

CDR3 residues: CASSYRDRYYEQYF. The CDR3 DNA follows: TGTGCCAGCAGTTACCGGGACAGGTACTACGAGCAGTACTTC. V and J are TRBV6-5 and TRBJ2-7; 8 bases line up with TRBD1. The CDR3 covers 14 residues. Trimming took 2 bases from V and 3 from J; bases not matched to a gene: 3. From germline, CDR1 is MNHEY and CDR2 SVGAGI.

The table lists this clone with a few counts. The chain recombines TRBV6-6 with TRBJ1-2; D uncertain. Germline V lookup: CDR1 MNHNY, CDR2 SVGAGI (reference sequence). The CDR3 totals 15 residues. With 0 bases removed from V and 1 base from J, the gap between germline ends came to 9 bases. The CDR3 reads CASSYSRRLNYGYTF. The CDR3 DNA follows: TGTGCCAGCAGTTACTCGAGAAGGCTTAACTATGGCTACACCTTC.

The CDR3 loop reads CASSTTRGRLATEAFF. The CDR3 nucleotides are TGCGCCAGCAGCACCACCCGCGGGAGATTGGCCACTGAAGCTTTCTTT. This sequence joins TRBV5-1 and TRBJ1-1; D is unresolved. Germline assignment: CDR1 SGHRS and CDR2 YFSETQ. Trimming removed 4 bases from V and 4 bases from J, with 20 bases in between. This CDR3 has 16 residues.

In its sample, this clone was seen once. This chain connects TRBV7-9 to TRBJ2-3, with TRBD2 matching 9 bases. From germline, CDR1 is SEHNR and CDR2 FQNEAQ (reference sequence). The J segment lost 2 bases and the V segment lost 1 base, leaving 7 bases of the junction unmatched. The length of the CDR3 is 17 residues. The CDR3 reads CASSLGSASGATDTQYF. CDR3 coding DNA: TGTGCCAGCAGCTTAGGTTCAGCTAGCGGGGCCACAGATACGCAGTATTTT.

The chain couples TRBV11-2 to TRBJ1-2; D is undetermined. CDR3 length: 16 residues. Germline V CDR1 and CDR2: SGHAT, FQNNGV. The V and J ends lost 5 bases and 2 bases respectively, with 18 bases between them. The CDR3 sequence is CASSPWTQSANYGYTF. CDR3 nucleotides: TGTGCCAGCAGCCCATGGACCCAGTCGGCGAACTATGGCTACACCTTC.

The V call is TRBV6-1, the J call TRBJ2-1; D remains ambiguous. CDR1 is MNHNS, CDR2 SASEGT, per germline. This CDR3 is built from 19 residues. Trimming pared 2 bases from V and 1 base from J, leaving 21 bases between. The CDR3 DNA sequence: TGTGCCAGCAGTGAATACCCCCAAGTGGTCTCAACGTCCTACAATGAGCAGTTCTTC. Translated, it gives CASSEYPQVVSTSYNEQFF.

The V gene is TRBV5-4, the J gene TRBJ2-3; the match to TRBD2 covers 12 bases. Per the germline V gene, CDR1 is SGHNT and CDR2 is YYREEE (reference sequence). This CDR3 spans 16 amino acids. Trimming took 4 bases from V and 5 from J; bases not matched to a gene: 8. CDR3 in amino acids: CASSPRTSGAGDTQYF. The DNA of the CDR3 is TGTGCCAGCAGCCCACGGACTAGCGGGGCGGGAGATACGCAGTATTTT.

CDR3 loop: CASSLAGGYGYTF. The DNA for the CDR3 is TGTGCCAGCAGTTTGGCAGGAGGTTATGGCTACACCTTC. The rearrangement uses TRBV27 and TRBJ1-2; D gene unclear. Between the trimmed V and J ends, which lost 3 bases and 5 bases, there was a span of 10 bases. Germline values: CDR1 MNHEY, CDR2 SMNVEV (reference sequence). CDR3 length: 13 residues.

The rearrangement uses TRBV15 and TRBJ1-2, with 7 bases aligning to TRBD1. CDR3 length: 15 residues. The V segment lost 4 bases and the J segment 4 bases; nucleotides outside the gene matches: 9. From germline, CDR1 is LNHNV and CDR2 YYDKDF (reference sequence). The CDR3 reads CATSTDRIGGYGYTF. Here the CDR3 DNA reads TGTGCCACCAGCACGGACAGGATCGGCGGCTATGGCTACACCTTC. Looking up the rest from reference TRBV15 and TRBJ1-2 gives the full variable domain: DAMVIQNPRYQVTQFGKPVTLSCSQTLNHNVMYWYQQKSSQAPKLLFHYYDKDFNNEADTPDNFQSRRPNTSFCFLDIRSPGLGDTAMYLCATSTDRIGGYGYTFGSGTRLTVV.

In this sample, this clone turned up a few times. The V and J genes are TRBV2 and TRBJ1-1; D remains unclear. Trimming pared 10 bases from V and 1 base from J, leaving 10 bases between. In germline, CDR1 is SNHLY, CDR2 FYNNEI. The CDR3 runs 12 residues. In DNA, the CDR3 is TGTGCCACTAAGACACCGAACACTGAAGCTTTCTTT. Protein: CATKTPNTEAFF.

Here the CDR3 reads CASTRTGADTEAFF. For the CDR3, the DNA is TGTGCCAGCACCAGGACAGGGGCCGACACTGAAGCTTTCTTT. The chain uses TRBV6-6 and TRBJ1-1; TRBD1 matches 9 bases. The CDR3 totals 14 residues. CDR1 and CDR2 (germline): MNHNY, SVGAGI (reference sequence). Trimming cost V 7 bases and J 3 bases; bases outside gene matches: 6.

The genes are TRBV5-1 and TRBJ1-1; no clear D. The CDR3 has 13 residues. V gave up 2 bases and J gave up 4 bases, with 9 bases separating them. Germline lookup yields CDR1 SGHRS and CDR2 YFSETQ. The CDR3 spells CASSFGFGTEAFF. As DNA, the CDR3 is TGCGCCAGCAGCTTTGGGTTTGGCACTGAAGCTTTCTTT.

This clone was seen a single time. The chain joins TRBV5-6 to TRBJ2-2; 7 bases are shared with TRBD2. The trim removed 2 bases at V and 3 bases at J, leaving 13 bases unmatched. The CDR3 is 18 residues long. The V gene's germline CDR1 is SGHDT and CDR2 YYEEEE. The CDR3, as DNA: TGTGCCAGCAGCTTTGGTTCTTGGCGGGGGAGATACACCGGGGAGCTGTTTTTT. Amino acids: CASSFGSWRGRYTGELFF.

The chain recombines TRBV4-1 with TRBJ2-3; D is uncertain. CDR3 length: 15 amino acids. V gave up 2 bases and J gave up 2 bases, with 11 bases separating them. Per germline, CDR1 MGHRA and CDR2 YSYEKL. The CDR3 region is CASSQSPLPTDTQYF. The CDR3 DNA is TGCGCCAGCAGCCAATCCCCCCTCCCCACAGATACGCAGTATTTT.

The J gene is TRBJ2-3, the V gene TRBV7-6; D assignment may be TRBD1 or TRBD2 (6 bases each). This CDR3 is 18 amino acids long. Deletions cut 3 bases from V and 0 bases from J, with 19 bases between. Germline V gene data show CDR1 as SGHVS and CDR2 as FNYEAQ. The CDR3 loop is CASSFPGQEGDSTDTQYF. Here the CDR3 DNA reads TGTGCCAGCAGCTTCCCTGGGCAGGAGGGGGATAGCACAGATACGCAGTATTTT. The full variable domain, with the rest looked up from reference TRBV7-6 and TRBJ2-3, is GAGVSQSPRYKVTKRGQDVALRCDPISGHVSLYWYRQALGQGPEFLTYFNYEAQQDKSGLPNDRFSAERPEGSISTLTIQRTEQRDSAMYRCASSFPGQEGDSTDTQYFGPGTRLTVL.

V and J are TRBV5-1 and TRBJ1-1; 7 positions agree with TRBD1. V lost 3 bases to trimming and J lost 7 bases; unmatched junction nucleotides: 6. Germline V gives CDR1 SGHRS, CDR2 YFSETQ. This CDR3 has 13 residues. CDR3 bases: TGCGCCAGCAGCTCCCGACAGGGACGTGAAGCTTTCTTT. It yields the protein CASSSRQGREAFF.

The chain couples TRBV6-6 to TRBJ1-5; no definite D call. Germline V gene lookup returns CDR1 MNHNY and CDR2 SVGAGI (reference sequence). Deletions cut 7 bases from V and 0 bases from J, with 10 bases between. The CDR3 totals 14 residues. Here the CDR3 DNA reads TGTGCCAGCATGGGAGTAGTTAGCAATCAGCCCCAGCATTTT. It translates to CASMGVVSNQPQHF.

This clone was recorded a few times. The chain joins TRBV13 to TRBJ2-7, with unresolved D. Germline loops: CDR1 PRHDT, CDR2 FYEKMQ (reference sequence). This CDR3 has 11 residues. Trimming cost V 5 bases and J 6 bases, with 8 bases left between them. CDR3 sequence: CASSPLVEQYF. The CDR3 nucleotides are TGTGCCAGCAGCCCTTTGGTCGAGCAGTACTTC.

With regard to this clone: The same CDR3 is also encoded by other DNA sequences in this sample. The rearrangement uses TRBV27 and TRBJ1-5, with D hard to call. V was clipped by 1 base and J by 3 bases, with 7 bases between them. This CDR3 is built from 14 residues. The germline CDR1 and CDR2 sequences are MNHEY and SMNVEV (reference sequence). CDR3 protein: CASSLLGSNQPQHF. CDR3 in DNA: TGTGCCAGCAGTTTATTGGGTTCCAATCAGCCCCAGCATTTT.

The chain is built from TRBV15 and TRBJ1-5; D is ambiguous. Per the germline V gene, CDR1 is LNHNV and CDR2 is YYDKDF (reference sequence). Trimming shortened V by 8 bases and J by 1 base, and 12 bases separated the two germline ends. There are 14 residues in the CDR3. The CDR3 loop is CATHLWGSNQPQHF. The CDR3 DNA follows: TGTGCCACCCATCTCTGGGGAAGCAATCAGCCCCAGCATTTT.

The genes are TRBV4-1 and TRBJ2-1; possibly TRBD2 for D (5 bases). Germline V gene lookup returns CDR1 MGHRA and CDR2 YSYEKL. CDR3 length: 12 amino acids. V was pared by 4 bases and J by 6 bases, with 7 bases between. CDR3 in amino acids: CASSPSINEQFF. CDR3 nucleotide sequence: TGCGCCAGCAGCCCTAGCATCAATGAGCAGTTCTTC.